The T cell receptor beta chain described here comes from a study of T cell responses to AZD1222 COVID-19 vaccine. This clone was recorded once. Its specificity is not known. CDR3 size: 16 residues. After removal of 6 bases from V and 2 bases from J, the junction contained 7 bases not matched to a gene. CDR1 and CDR2 from the germline V gene are ENHRY and SYGVKD. Study-level points and caveats: Just a handful of people given AZD1222 tested seropositive at baseline. Dominant at 160-218 and 743-854, vaccine-associated CD4 TCRs also spanned spike.

Some clones are missing from TCRdb's copy, which holds only in-frame ones; the method was immunoSEQ multiplex PCR. The table shows 50,000 to 65,000 clones, with 75% to 90% occurring only once. The sample in question was peripheral blood, obtained 28 days after the second AZD1222 dose. This TCR came from an adult who received the AZD1222 COVID-19 vaccine. The chain recombines TRBV10-3 with TRBJ2-3; 11 nucleotides line up with TRBD2. CDR3: CAISPLTSGVTDTQYF. CDR3 bases: TGTGCCATCAGCCCACTGACTAGCGGGGTCACAGATACGCAGTATTTT.